The next 31 T cell receptor beta chains were all read from a single sample in a study of regulatory T cells in long-lasting Graves disease. To make TCR beta libraries, researchers used iRepertoire HTBI primers and Arm-PCR of CDR3 regions. TCRdb reprocessed the multiplex PCR reads with MiXCR, giving one entry per CDR3 protein. The sample consists of roughly 400,000 distinct CDR3 sequences, roughly 15% of them appearing once. Time point in this sample: newly diagnosed GD, antithyroid drugs for less than 3 months. PBMC RNA served as the TCR library source. These data were also filed under a second study, of T cells in Graves' hyperthyroidism and ophthalmopathy.

Sequencing was performed on peripheral blood mononuclear cells (PBMCs), taken at new diagnosis, from a patient treated with antithyroid drugs. All receptors come from a woman younger than 30 with Graves disease.

This clonotype was detected ten times or more. The chain links TRBV12-3 or TRBV12-4 to TRBJ2-1, with D possibly matching TRBD1 (6 bases). The V end lost 0 bases, the J end lost 5 bases, and 8 bases lay between the germline ends. The CDR3 runs 14 residues. The CDR3 nucleotides are TGTGCCAGCAGTTTAGCCGGGACAAACAATGAGCAGTTCTTC. Translation: CASSLAGTNNEQFF.

In its sample, this clonotype was seen many times. V gene TRBV28 combines with J gene TRBJ2-7; 7 bases map to TRBD1. With 8 bases clipped from V and 0 bases from J, the junction kept 10 bases outside the gene matches. Germline V lookup: CDR1 MDHEN, CDR2 SYDVKM. The CDR3 spans 15 residues. Here the CDR3 reads CASRTGTAVSYEQYF. In DNA form, the CDR3 reads TGTGCCAGCCGTACAGGGACAGCCGTCTCCTACGAGCAGTACTTC.

The chain has TRBV2 and TRBJ2-4; a possible D gene is TRBD2 (5 bases). Germline V gene data show CDR1 as SNHLY and CDR2 as FYNNEI. This CDR3 has 12 amino acids. In DNA, the CDR3 is TGTGCTGAAGAGGGTGCCAAAAACATTCAGTACTTC. Its translation: CAEEGAKNIQYF.

There are many counts of this clonotype. The genes are TRBV11-3 and TRBJ2-3, with D unresolved. The CDR3 sequence is 16 residues long. Trimming took off 1 base at V and 6 bases at J, with 17 bases between the two ends. Germline CDR1 SGHNT, CDR2 YENEEA. The CDR3 sequence: CASSLGLMAPHDTQYF. CDR3 DNA sequence: TGTGCCAGCAGCTTAGGGCTGATGGCGCCACACGATACGCAGTATTTT.

This clonotype occurred many times. This chain connects TRBV20-1 to TRBJ2-5; 9 nucleotides align to TRBD2. Trimming at V came to 5 bases and at J to 3 bases, leaving 19 bases not matched to a gene. CDR1 is DFQATT, CDR2 SNEGSKA, per germline (reference sequence). The CDR3 sequence is 18 residues long. The CDR3 loop reads CSAYAGTSSKGFKETQYF. For the CDR3, the DNA is TGCAGTGCTTACGCCGGGACTAGCAGCAAGGGGTTTAAAGAGACCCAGTACTTC.

Notes on this clonotype: Given a much more abundant clone one base away, this may be a read error. The chain joins TRBV7-8 to TRBJ2-1; tentatively, D is TRBD2 (5 bases). The germline V gene encodes CDR1 SGHVS and CDR2 FQNEAQ. The CDR3 is 13 residues long. The CDR3 DNA reads TGTGCCAGCTCTGCGGACTCCTACAATGGGCAGTTCTTC. Translated, it gives CASSADSYNGQFF.

This clonotype was detected many times. The chain is built from TRBV29-1 and TRBJ1-1; D is unclear. Between the trimmed V and J ends, which lost 6 bases and 2 bases, there was a span of 13 bases. This CDR3 has 13 amino acids. The germline CDR1 and CDR2 sequences are SQVTM and ANQGSEA. CDR3: CSVNRAGNTEAFF. For the CDR3, the DNA is TGCAGCGTGAATCGGGCAGGCAACACTGAAGCTTTCTTT.

This clonotype was seen at least ten times. The chain recombines TRBV7-6 with TRBJ2-2, with D uncertain. The CDR3 loop spans 16 amino acids. Germline values: CDR1 SGHVS, CDR2 FNYEAQ. The V and J ends lost 0 bases and 7 bases respectively, with 15 bases between them. The CDR3 DNA reads as TGTGCCAGCAGCTTAGCGCTCGCAAGCAGTCTCGGGGAGCTGTTTTTT. It translates to CASSLALASSLGELFF.

This clonotype was recorded at least ten times. This sequence joins TRBV5-1 and TRBJ1-2; D possibly corresponds to TRBD1 (5 bases). The CDR3 is 16 residues long. With 3 bases removed from V and 2 bases from J, the gap between germline ends came to 17 bases. The germline V gene encodes CDR1 SGHRS and CDR2 YFSETQ. The CDR3 DNA reads as TGCGCCAGCAGCTCCCTGGACGGAGGGGAGAACTATGGCTACACCTTC. It is translated as CASSSLDGGENYGYTF.

This clonotype has at least ten counts. This chain links TRBV29-1 with TRBJ2-5; 7 bases match TRBD1. CDR3 size: 13 residues. CDR1 is SQVTM, CDR2 ANQGSEA, per germline. The junction had 6 bases not matched to a gene; V was cut back by 4 bases and J by 4 bases. The CDR3 spells CSVVVNRGETQYF. DNA of the CDR3: TGCAGCGTTGTGGTTAACAGGGGAGAGACCCAGTACTTC. Full variable domain (rest looked up from reference TRBV29-1 and TRBJ2-5): SAVISQKPSRDICQRGTSLTIQCQVDSQVTMMFWYRQQPGQSLTLIATANQGSEATYESGFVIDKFPISRPNLTFSTLTVSNMSPEDSSIYLCSVVVNRGETQYFGPGTRLLVL.

Remarks on this clonotype: A much larger clonotype is one base distant, so this may be a read error. The chain links TRBV7-9 to TRBJ2-7, with 8 nucleotides matching TRBD1. This CDR3 has 14 amino acids. The junction had 12 bases not matched to a gene; V was cut back by 5 bases and J by 9 bases. Germline V gene sequence: CDR1 SEHNR, CDR2 FQNEAQ (reference sequence). The DNA for the CDR3 is TGTGCCAGCAGCCGGCAGGGGGCGGTGAGTGTGCAGTACTTC. As protein: CASSRQGAVSVQYF.

This clonotype was detected only a few times. The rearrangement uses TRBV18 and TRBJ2-2; D perhaps matches TRBD1 (7 bases). CDR1 and CDR2 from the germline V gene are KGHSH and LQKENI. With 2 bases removed from V and 6 bases from J, the gap between germline ends came to 19 bases. The CDR3 is 17 amino acids. The CDR3 loop is CASSPRRRGQSAGELFF. DNA for the CDR3: TGTGCCAGCTCACCAAGGAGGAGGGGACAGTCGGCCGGGGAGCTGTTTTTT.

This clonotype showed up many times. The J gene is TRBJ1-1, the V gene TRBV5-1, with a tentative D call TRBD1 (6 bases). CDR3 length: 16 amino acids. V dropped 2 bases and J dropped 4 bases, with 18 bases sitting between them. The germline CDR1 and CDR2 sequences are SGHRS and YFSETQ. The CDR3 bases are TGCGCCAGCAGCTTCCGGGACATACGTCGAATCACTGAAGCTTTCTTT. This codes for CASSFRDIRRITEAFF. Drawing the rest from reference TRBV5-1 and TRBJ1-1, the complete variable domain is KAGVTQTPRYLIKTRGQQVTLSCSPISGHRSVSWYQQTPGQGLQFLFEYFSETQRNKGNFPGRFSGRQFSNSRSEMNVSTLELGDSALYLCASSFRDIRRITEAFFGQGTRLTVV.

In its sample, this clonotype was seen a few times. The gene calls are TRBV18 and TRBJ2-7; 10 nucleotides match TRBD1. The CDR3 has 14 amino acids. J gave up 3 bases and V 8 bases, and 7 bases lay outside the gene matches. From germline, CDR1 is KGHSH and CDR2 LQKENI. The CDR3 region is CASRGQGEFYEQYF. Written as DNA, the CDR3 is TGTGCCAGCCGAGGACAGGGGGAGTTCTACGAGCAGTACTTC.

The sample holds a few counts of this clonotype. The gene calls are TRBV7-2 and TRBJ2-4; 9 bases agree with TRBD2. CDR1 and CDR2 from the germline V gene are SGHTA and FQGNSA. With 5 bases clipped from V and 8 bases from J, the junction kept 16 bases outside the gene matches. The CDR3 spans 17 residues. The CDR3 reads CASSPGGGRAEVYIQYF. The CDR3 DNA sequence: TGTGCCAGCAGCCCAGGAGGCGGGAGGGCCGAGGTTTACATTCAGTACTTC.

This clonotype was detected many times. The chain recombines TRBV7-8 with TRBJ1-5; no clear D. Trimming stripped 5 bases from V and 3 bases from J, with 11 bases between. CDR3 length: 14 residues. Germline CDR1 SGHVS, CDR2 FQNEAQ. The CDR3, as DNA: TGTGCCAGCAGCCGAGCTGGTTTCAATCAGCCCCAGCATTTT. Residues: CASSRAGFNQPQHF.

This clonotype turned up a few times. The chain combines TRBV25-1 with TRBJ2-1, with 9 bases fitting TRBD1. CDR3 size: 16 residues. The germline CDR1 and CDR2 sequences are MGHDK and SYGVNS. With V trimmed by 2 bases and J by 6 bases, 8 bases remained unmatched. As DNA, the CDR3 is TGTGCCAGCAGTGAACCATTGACAGGGGGGGTCAATGAGCAGTTCTTC. Residues: CASSEPLTGGVNEQFF.

This chain links TRBV6-5 with TRBJ1-2; D is possibly TRBD1 (5 bases). CDR1 and CDR2 from the germline V gene are MNHEY and SVGAGI. Trimming left V 2 bases short and J 9 bases short, with 16 bases between. This CDR3 is 14 amino acids long. CDR3 loop: CASSYEGPLMSYTF. The CDR3 nucleotides are TGTGCCAGCAGTTACGAGGGACCACTCATGAGCTACACCTTC.

This clonotype was counted only a few times. The rearrangement joins TRBV20-1 to TRBJ1-4; TRBD1 matches at 8 bases. Germline CDR1 reads DFQATT; CDR2 reads SNEGSKA (reference sequence). J was trimmed by 8 bases and V by 6 bases; bases with no gene match: 11. The CDR3 has 14 amino acids. The DNA for the CDR3 is TGCAGTGCAGAGATGACAGGGGAAAGGGAAAAACTGTTTTTT. Its protein is CSAEMTGEREKLFF.

This clonotype has a count of ten or more. V gene TRBV30 combines with J gene TRBJ2-1; D possibly corresponds to TRBD1 (6 bases). V lost 0 bases and J 2 bases, leaving 14 bases between the germline ends. The CDR3 is 16 residues long. Germline CDR1 GTSNPN, CDR2 SVGIG (reference sequence). The CDR3 coding sequence is TGTGCCTGGAGTGTAGGGGGAAGGGCGACCTACAATGAGCAGTTCTTC. Translating gives CAWSVGGRATYNEQFF.

The chain has TRBV7-9 and TRBJ1-1; D may be TRBD1 (5 bases). The CDR3 consists of 15 residues. Deletions cut 1 base from V and 5 bases from J, with 14 bases between. Looked up from germline, CDR1 is SEHNR and CDR2 is FQNEAQ (reference sequence). Here the CDR3 DNA reads TGTGCCAGCAGCTTAGTGGGCAGGGTGTGGACTGAAGCTTTCTTT. This gives the protein CASSLVGRVWTEAFF.

This clonotype was seen at least ten times. The chain recombines TRBV18 with TRBJ2-7; D is possibly TRBD2 (5 bases). V was pared by 2 bases and J by 2 bases, with 10 bases between. Germline CDR1 is KGHSH and CDR2 is LQKENI. The CDR3 has 14 residues. CDR3 nucleotides: TGTGCCAGCTCACCAGAGACTAAACCCTACGAGCAGTACTTC. Translated: CASSPETKPYEQYF.

The genes are TRBV2 and TRBJ2-6; no clear D gene. V lost 2 bases, J lost 2 bases, and 4 bases lay in between. The CDR3 is made up of 14 amino acids. Germline V gene data show CDR1 as SNHLY and CDR2 as FYNNEI. CDR3 nucleotide sequence: TGTGCCAGCAGTGAACCTGCTGGGGCCAACGTCCTGACTTTC. Protein: CASSEPAGANVLTF.

This chain links TRBV3-1 with TRBJ2-7; 9 bases are shared with TRBD2. The CDR3 contains 14 residues. Germline CDR1 is LGHDT and CDR2 is YNNKEL (reference sequence). Trimming cost V 3 bases and J 6 bases; bases outside gene matches: 6. The CDR3 bases are TGTGCCAGCAGCCACCGGCTAGCGGGGACCGAGCAGTACTTC. Translated: CASSHRLAGTEQYF.

This clonotype was recorded a few times. The chain employs TRBV5-1 and TRBJ1-4; D is unclear. CDR1 is SGHRS and CDR2 is YFSETQ in the germline V gene. Trimming pared 2 bases from V and 5 bases from J, leaving 7 bases between. CDR3 length: 13 residues. DNA of the CDR3: TGCGCCAGCAGCTTAGCCGTCAATGAAAAACTGTTTTTT. Amino acid sequence: CASSLAVNEKLFF.

This clonotype was counted ten times or more. The chain employs TRBV11-2 and TRBJ2-1, with D tentatively TRBD2 (5 bases). Germline V CDR1 and CDR2: SGHAT, FQNNGV. CDR3 length equals 18 residues. Trimming took off 6 bases at V and 4 bases at J, with 25 bases between the two ends. The CDR3 DNA is TGTGCCAGCAGGCTCCCCCGAGGCGGCGGGCCTACTTACAATGAGCAGTTCTTC. Its protein is CASRLPRGGGPTYNEQFF.

This clonotype has only one observation. The chain links TRBV20-1 to TRBJ1-1, with 7 bases aligning to TRBD1. Looked up from germline, CDR1 is DFQATT and CDR2 is SNEGSKA (reference sequence). Trimming took 6 bases from V and 6 from J; bases not matched to a gene: 22. The CDR3 has 17 amino acids. The CDR3 sequence: CSALTRDRINLNAEAFF. The CDR3 DNA reads TGCAGTGCACTTACCCGGGACAGAATTAATCTAAACGCTGAAGCTTTCTTT.

Many counts were recorded for this clonotype. This chain uses TRBV20-1 with TRBJ2-7; 8 bases agree with TRBD1. The ends lost 0 bases at V and 4 bases at J; junction bases unmatched: 8. The CDR3 runs 15 residues. Germline V gives CDR1 DFQATT, CDR2 SNEGSKA (reference sequence). The CDR3 coding sequence is TGCAGTGCTAGAGAGCAGCCGGGACAGGCTTACGAGCAGTACTTC. Its protein product is CSAREQPGQAYEQYF.

The rearrangement joins TRBV11-2 to TRBJ2-3, with 7 positions matching TRBD2. J lost 1 base, V lost 5 bases, and 6 bases had no gene match. CDR1 is SGHAT and CDR2 is FQNNGV in the germline V gene. This CDR3 is 15 amino acids long. CDR3 DNA: TGTGCCAGCAGCCCCAGCGGGATGGGCACAGATACGCAGTATTTT. This encodes CASSPSGMGTDTQYF.

This chain joins TRBV5-6 and TRBJ2-5; 11 nucleotides align to TRBD2. Unmatched junction bases numbered 8, after V lost 9 bases and J lost 4 bases. Germline V gives CDR1 SGHDT, CDR2 YYEEEE. This CDR3 region has 14 residues. CDR3 amino acids: CANLLAGEGETQYF. Written as DNA, the CDR3 is TGTGCCAACCTACTAGCGGGAGAGGGAGAGACCCAGTACTTC.

This clonotype showed up many times. The chain links TRBV7-3 to TRBJ1-5; D unclear. The CDR3 loop spans 13 amino acids. CDR1 is SGHTA and CDR2 is FQGTGA in the germline V gene. Trimming pared 5 bases from V and 4 bases from J, leaving 9 bases between. The DNA for the CDR3 is TGTGCCAGCAGCCCGGACGGAAATCAGCCCCAGCATTTT. It yields the protein CASSPDGNQPQHF.